This T cell receptor beta chain was profiled in a study of blood T cell repertoires in COVID-19. Background on the study: T cells, B-cell-depleted T cells, or PBMCs provided the cDNA or gDNA that served as material.

As handled by the study authors: Nucleated cell number was recorded as an estimate derived from reference gene primer amplification. Clones were sequenced by immunoSEQ multiplex PCR, and TCRdb holds only the in-frame ones, with some missing. V, J and clone size derive from that table, while D and trimming were established from the DNA sequence. Among 150,000 to 160,000 clones listed, 75% to 90% were seen once. With 1 base removed from V and 1 base from J, the gap between germline ends came to 10 bases. The CDR3 extends over 15 amino acids. In germline, CDR1 is LGHNA, CDR2 YNFKEQ. This clone appeared once.

The TCR was taken from a woman aged 70 to 79 with acute or convalescent COVID-19. The V gene is TRBV4-2, the J gene TRBJ1-1; possibly TRBD1 for D (5 bases). Material: peripheral blood. CDR3 sequence reads: CASSQVGQGNTEAFF. Written as DNA, the CDR3 is TGTGCCAGCAGCCAAGTCGGGCAGGGGAACACTGAAGCTTTCTTT.